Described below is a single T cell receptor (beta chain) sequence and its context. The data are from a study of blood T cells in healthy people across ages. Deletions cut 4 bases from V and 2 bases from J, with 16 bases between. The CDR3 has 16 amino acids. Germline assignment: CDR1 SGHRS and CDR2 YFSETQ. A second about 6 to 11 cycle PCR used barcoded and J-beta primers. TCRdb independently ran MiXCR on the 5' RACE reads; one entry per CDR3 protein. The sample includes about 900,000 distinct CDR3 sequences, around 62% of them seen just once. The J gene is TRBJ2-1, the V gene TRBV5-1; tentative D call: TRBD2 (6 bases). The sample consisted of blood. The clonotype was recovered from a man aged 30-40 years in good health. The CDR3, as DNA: TGCGCCAGCAGCCCTTCCTGGACGGGGGCCTACAATGAGCAGTTCTTC. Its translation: CASSPSWTGAYNEQFF.